This T cell receptor beta chain comes out of a study of regulatory T cells in long-lasting Graves disease. Germline V CDR1 and CDR2: MNHEY, SVGEGT. This CDR3 region has 14 residues. The time point was: newly diagnosed GD, antithyroid drugs for less than 3 months. The TCR library was made from RNA that had been extracted from PBMCs in TRIzol. Construction of TCR beta libraries relied on iRepertoire HTBI primers and on Arm-PCR targeting CDR3 regions. TCRdb passed the multiplex PCR reads through MiXCR, listing each CDR3 protein once. The sample holds 550,000 to 650,000 distinct CDR3 sequences, about 16% seen once. As regards this clonotype: A clone one base away is much larger, so this may be a read error.

The same sample was also studied in work on T cells in Graves' hyperthyroidism and ophthalmopathy.

This TCR derives from a young man with Graves disease. Sequenced here: peripheral blood mononuclear cells (PBMCs), sampled at new diagnosis, from a patient treated with antithyroid drugs. This chain links TRBV6-2 or TRBV6-3 with TRBJ2-1; weak D call: TRBD2 (5 bases). Here the CDR3 reads CASSEAGIYNERFF. The CDR3 nucleotides are TGTGCCAGCAGTGAAGCCGGGATCTACAATGAGCGGTTCTTC.